This entry lists 8 T cell receptor beta chains sequenced from one sample in a study of response to subunit inactivated influenza vaccine (dated by TCRdb to 2017 to 2018). Receptors were amplified or captured by RT-PCR. Sequencing was performed on an Illumina HiSeq 2500. The raw public reads went through TCRdb reprocessing: fastp at Q25, MiXCR clone calling, in-frame beta chains kept. Records with the same CDR3 protein are collapsed into one entry carrying the most frequent genes and DNA. Present in this sample are about 620,000 distinct CDR3 sequences, 12% of which were seen just once. The leading ten clones occupy more than 8.5% of the sample. Specimen: PBMCs from blood, collected on the day of vaccination. These receptors were obtained from a man aged 50-59 years who received an inactivated influenza vaccine. Donor details come from another sample of the same person, matched by shared clones.

The chain uses TRBV6-2 or TRBV6-3 and TRBJ1-5, with 12 bases that match TRBD1. The germline V gene has CDR1 MNHEY and CDR2 SVGEGT. Trimming at V came to 6 bases and at J to 1 base, leaving 10 bases not matched to a gene. This CDR3 has 18 amino acids. The CDR3 DNA follows: TGTGCCAGCAGAGCGGGACAGGGGGCGGTTGGAAGCAATCAGCCCCAGCATTTT. The encoded protein is CASRAGQGAVGSNQPQHF.

This clonotype was counted ten times or more. The chain joins TRBV24-1 to TRBJ2-3; D perhaps matches TRBD2 (6 bases). Per germline, CDR1 KGHDR and CDR2 SFDVKD. The V and J ends lost 4 bases and 1 base respectively, with 14 bases between them. The CDR3 runs 16 residues. DNA of the CDR3: TGTGCCACCAGTGACCCGGGAGAAAAGGGCACAGATACGCAGTATTTT. Its translation is CATSDPGEKGTDTQYF.

This clonotype was seen more than once but under ten times. V gene TRBV4-2 combines with J gene TRBJ2-4; D is unclear. Trimming pared 1 base from V and 3 bases from J, leaving 10 bases between. CDR1 is LGHNA, CDR2 YNFKEQ, per germline. There are 15 residues in the CDR3. The CDR3 DNA reads TGTGCCAGCAGCCAAGCGTCGCCCGACAAAAACATTCAGTACTTC. Amino acids: CASSQASPDKNIQYF.

The chain joins TRBV3-1 to TRBJ1-1; no reliable D call. From germline, CDR1 is LGHDT and CDR2 YNNKEL (reference sequence). The CDR3 runs 14 residues. The ends were cut back, 0 bases at V and 7 bases at J, with 12 bases in the middle. The CDR3 nucleotides are TGTGCCAGCAGCCAAGATGGGTCAGTAGTTGAAGCTTTCTTT. This codes for CASSQDGSVVEAFF.

The rearrangement joins TRBV6-2 or TRBV6-3 to TRBJ2-1, with TRBD2 matching 11 bases. V lost 0 bases to trimming and J lost 6 bases; unmatched junction nucleotides: 7. CDR1 is MNHEY, CDR2 SVGEGT, per germline. The CDR3 spans 17 residues. CDR3 sequence reads: CASSYSILAGVGNEQFF. The DNA for the CDR3 is TGTGCCAGCAGTTACTCGATACTAGCGGGAGTAGGCAATGAGCAGTTCTTC.

This clonotype was picked up a small number of times. This chain joins TRBV6-5 and TRBJ2-5; the D gene could be TRBD1 or TRBD2 (5 bases each). V was cut by 2 bases and J by 5 bases, with 12 bases left in between. In germline, CDR1 is MNHEY, CDR2 SVGAGI. The CDR3 runs 14 residues. Here the CDR3 DNA reads TGTGCCAGCAGTTACCGGGACCGGAGGGAGACCCAGTACTTC. Translating it yields CASSYRDRRETQYF.

The genes are TRBV4-3 and TRBJ1-6, with D uncertain. Germline assignment: CDR1 LGHNA and CDR2 YSLEER. V lost 0 bases, J lost 9 bases, and 12 bases lay in between. This CDR3 has 15 residues. Written as DNA, the CDR3 is TGCGCCAGCAGCCAAGATTGGCGGGAAAGTTCACCCCTCCACTTT. Translation gives CASSQDWRESSPLHF.

This clonotype was detected a few times. This chain joins TRBV28 and TRBJ1-4, with 7 bases identical to TRBD1. The J segment lost 5 bases and the V segment lost 6 bases, leaving 12 bases of the junction unmatched. CDR1 and CDR2 (germline): MDHEN, SYDVKM. The CDR3 has 16 amino acids. CDR3 in amino acids: CASSQLPGGQNEKLFF. CDR3 DNA sequence: TGTGCCAGCAGCCAACTCCCAGGGGGACAAAATGAAAAACTGTTTTTT.